There are a few counts of the clone carrying this T cell receptor beta chain. Its antigen remains unidentified. This specimen belongs to a study of blood T cells in healthy people across ages. The study's findings and limits: A conclusive naive versus antigen-experienced comparison was prevented by the unsorted PBMCs.

The CDR3 extends over 14 amino acids. Germline V gene lookup returns CDR1 ENHRY and CDR2 SYGVKD. V lost 2 bases and J lost 4, with 12 bases in between. With a J-beta primer mix and a sample-barcoded 5' primer, a second PCR ran about 6 to 11 cycles. Using its own MiXCR run on the 5' RACE reads, TCRdb lists one record per CDR3 protein. In the table there are 980,000 or so distinct CDR3 sequences, roughly 43% of which are singletons. Whenever a sample was processed, at least 6.5 million PBMCs were isolated. The receptor was derived from a young man in good health. The rearrangement links TRBV10-3 to TRBJ2-7, with a tentative D call TRBD1 (5 bases). The sample taken for sequencing was blood. The CDR3 region is CAISEVDRPYEQYF. The CDR3, as DNA: TGTGCCATCAGTGAGGTCGACAGACCTTACGAGCAGTACTTC.